Each of the 3 T cell receptor beta chains below was sequenced from the same sample in a study of T cell responses to AZD1222 COVID-19 vaccine. Generated by immunoSEQ multiplex PCR, the TCRdb table keeps only in-frame clones and is missing some. The table has roughly 140,000 clones, approximately 91% seen once; the top ten hold more than 1.5%. Sequencing was performed on peripheral blood, taken 28 days after the second AZD1222 dose. These receptors were collected from an adult who received the AZD1222 COVID-19 vaccine.

The gene calls are TRBV7-2 and TRBJ1-2, with D possibly TRBD1 on 5 matching bases. Per the germline V gene, CDR1 is SGHTA and CDR2 is FQGNSA. The V and J ends lost 2 bases and 8 bases respectively, with 21 bases between them. The CDR3 loop spans 16 amino acids. CDR3 in DNA: TGTGCCAGCAGCTTAAGTTGGGTGCAGGGCTCGGGGGGCTACACCTTC. Protein sequence: CASSLSWVQGSGGYTF.

This chain joins TRBV14 and TRBJ2-5; D not resolved. CDR3 size: 13 residues. V lost 4 bases and J 1 base, leaving 7 bases between the germline ends. The germline V gene encodes CDR1 SGHDN and CDR2 FVKESK. CDR3 loop: CASSRFLQETQYF. CDR3 sequence (DNA): TGTGCCAGCAGCCGATTCCTCCAAGAGACCCAGTACTTC.

This chain's CDR3 is CASSLPSLNEQFF. The CDR3 DNA sequence: TGTGCCAGCAGCTTACCCTCCCTCAATGAGCAGTTCTTC. The chain uses TRBV11-3 and TRBJ2-1; D is unclear. Trimming left V 2 bases short and J 6 bases short, with 8 bases between. The CDR3 covers 13 residues. Per germline, CDR1 SGHNT and CDR2 YENEEA.